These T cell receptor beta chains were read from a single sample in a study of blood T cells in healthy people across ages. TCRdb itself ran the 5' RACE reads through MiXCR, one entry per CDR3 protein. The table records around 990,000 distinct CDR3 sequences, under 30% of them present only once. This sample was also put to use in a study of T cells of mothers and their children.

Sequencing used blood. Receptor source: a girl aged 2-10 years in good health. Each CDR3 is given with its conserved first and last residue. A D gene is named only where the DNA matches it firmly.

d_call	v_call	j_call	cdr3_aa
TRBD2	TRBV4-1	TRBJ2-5	CASSPGTSGGYRKFF
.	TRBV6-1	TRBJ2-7	CVSSEGPYEQYF
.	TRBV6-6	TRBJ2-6	CASSSQGPGANVLTF
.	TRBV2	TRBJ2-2	CASSVDTPFTGELFF
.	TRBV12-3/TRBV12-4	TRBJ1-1	CASSSLDSSAFMNTEAFF
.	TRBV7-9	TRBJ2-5	CASSWTKGGETQYF
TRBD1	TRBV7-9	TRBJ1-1	CASREDRVAEAFF
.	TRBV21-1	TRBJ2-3	CASSKAENTSTDTQYF
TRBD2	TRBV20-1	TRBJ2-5	CSATPLAGDGAETQYF
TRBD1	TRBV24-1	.	CATSDYSGTGDFNYNEQFF
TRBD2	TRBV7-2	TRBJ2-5	CASTLTSGGTETQYF
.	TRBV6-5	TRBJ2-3	CASRTYGTDTQYF
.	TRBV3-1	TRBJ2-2	CASSRGSENTGELFF
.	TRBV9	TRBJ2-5	CASSAPTEQETQYF
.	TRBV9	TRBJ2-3	CASSVVPKEATDTQYF
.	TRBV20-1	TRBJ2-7	CSAPRKGSYEQYF
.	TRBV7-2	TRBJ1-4	CASSGRLGNEKLFF
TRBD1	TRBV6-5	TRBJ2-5	CASGTWTGGRYQETQYF
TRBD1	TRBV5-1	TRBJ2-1	CASSTGQGLNNEQFF
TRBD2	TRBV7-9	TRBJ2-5	CASSLATSGGAEETQYF
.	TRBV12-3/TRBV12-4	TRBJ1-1	CASSLRVNTAEAFF
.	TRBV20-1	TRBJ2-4	CSADTFASKNIQYF